This T cell receptor (beta chain) stems from a study of T cells in Graves' hyperthyroidism and ophthalmopathy. Each patient was aged 18 to 65 and had newly diagnosed hyperthyroidism of under 2 months' duration. Researchers barred patients who had uncontrolled infection, other autoimmune disease, pregnancy or lactation. Broader study findings: Stable hyperthyroidism was separated from ophthalmopathy by a model based on 13 V-J features. Blood also held most thyroid clonotypes expanded beyond 0.001.

There are 15 residues in the CDR3. Trimming cost V 5 bases and J 4 bases; bases outside gene matches: 7. This clonotype was seen ten or more times. Its antigen is undetermined. Researchers took RNA transcripts and amplified the TCR beta CDR3 regions from them. The study used the HTBI primer set for a first-round RT-PCR of the TCR CDR3. TCRdb reprocessed the multiplex PCR reads with MiXCR, giving one entry per CDR3 protein. Of 300,000 to 450,000 distinct CDR3 sequences listed, just under 15% are singletons. The chain uses TRBV12-3 or TRBV12-4 and TRBJ1-1, with 10 positions matching TRBD1. Sequencing was done on a sample of blood. This clonotype was sampled from a woman in her 30s with Graves' hyperthyroidism. This CDR3 reads CASSRDRGRGTEAFF. CDR3 in DNA: TGTGCCAGCAGTCGGGACAGGGGCAGGGGCACTGAAGCTTTCTTT.